This record concerns one TCR beta chain sequence. Germline V CDR1 and CDR2: MDHEN, SYDVKM. The CDR3 loop spans 13 amino acids. The germline V and J ends were trimmed by 7 bases and 2 bases, with 11 bases remaining between them. This sample was taken from a study of T cell responses to AZD1222 COVID-19 vaccine. Here immunoSEQ multiplex PCR was the method, and the copy in TCRdb shows in-frame clones only, minus some. The sample has about 120,000 clones; under 95% are singletons. The chain couples TRBV28 to TRBJ1-2; D not resolved. This receptor was taken from an adult in good health. The material sequenced was peripheral blood, taken on day 0 of AZD1222 vaccination. CDR3 sequence reads: CASIRPGNYGYTF. The CDR3 bases are TGTGCCAGCATACGTCCGGGGAACTATGGCTACACCTTC.